The sequence of this T cell receptor (beta chain) was determined in a study of vaccination effects on CD4 cells after COVID-19. Germline V CDR1 and CDR2: SGHRS, YFSETQ. V dropped 7 bases and J dropped 3 bases, with 13 bases sitting between them. This CDR3 is built from 13 residues. For this clone: No antigen is known for it.

Prior to sequencing, the ViraFEST assay stimulated PBMC with viral peptide pools, which expanded the antigen-specific CD4+ T cells. When more than 9 days of culture had elapsed, CD4+ T cells were isolated. Sometime from March through December 2020, the person acquired a SARS-CoV-2 infection that PCR confirmed. Method: immunoSEQ multiplex PCR; TCRdb's copy keeps in-frame clones and lacks some. The sample shows 42,000 or so clones, around 74% of them seen only once. The chain employs TRBV5-1 and TRBJ1-1, with D unclear. This sample comprised CD4+ T cells from PBMCs cultured with a peptide pool, obtained before COVID-19 vaccination. The source is a human donor who had a prior SARS-CoV-2 infection. DNA of the CDR3: TGCGCCAGCGGGGAGGAATGGGACACTGAAGCTTTCTTT. Its protein is CASGEEWDTEAFF. Based on the CDR3 plus reference TRBV5-1 and TRBJ1-1, the full variable domain is KAGVTQTPRYLIKTRGQQVTLSCSPISGHRSVSWYQQTPGQGLQFLFEYFSETQRNKGNFPGRFSGRQFSNSRSEMNVSTLELGDSALYLCASGEEWDTEAFFGQGTRLTVV.